The clone carrying this T cell receptor beta chain showed up just once. What it binds is unknown. Clones were sequenced by immunoSEQ multiplex PCR, and TCRdb holds only the in-frame ones, with some missing. The sample lists 70,000 or so clones, around 91% occurring once. With 5 bases removed from V and 1 base from J, the gap between germline ends came to 13 bases. The CDR3 contains 15 residues. CDR1 is MNHNS and CDR2 is SASEGT in the germline V gene. This sample stems from a study of OX40 agonist ivuxolimab in advanced cancers. Study results and limitations: Antigens targeted by the expanded peripheral T cells were not determined.

Blood draws occurred at baseline, cycle 4 day 1, and cycle 7 day 1. The sequencing used CD4+ or CD8+ T cells sorted from blood, collected in a trial of the OX40 agonist ivuxolimab. The clonotype was recovered from an adult with an advanced solid tumor such as melanoma, head and neck, liver or kidney cancer. The V and J genes are TRBV6-1 and TRBJ2-3; D may be TRBD1 or TRBD2 (6 bases each). CDR3 coding DNA: TGTGCCAGCAGTCCGCGGGACATAGGCACAGATACGCAGTATTTT. Its translation: CASSPRDIGTDTQYF.